This entry lists 23 T cell receptor beta chains sequenced from one sample in a study of cytotoxic CD8 clonotypes in ibrutinib-treated CLL (dated by TCRdb to 2020 to 2023). Library preparation employed the immunoSEQ multiplex PCR assay. TCRdb limited this immuneACCESS table to in-frame rearrangements with V and J called. A share of clones is missing; checked studies link under half to unresolved V genes, and the rest is unexplained. In this sample the table shows approximately 33,000 clones, roughly three quarters of which occur a single time. Of the sample, 28% is held by the ten largest clones. The sample consisted of PBMCs, taken before ibrutinib treatment. These receptors came from a human donor with chronic lymphocytic leukemia.

This rearrangement joins TRBV2 to TRBJ2-7, with no clear D. Germline V CDR1 and CDR2: SNHLY, FYNNEI. There are 10 residues in the CDR3. Trimming cost V 6 bases and J 4 bases, with 4 bases left between them. The CDR3 reads CASRVYEQYF. CDR3 coding DNA: TGTGCCAGCAGGGTATACGAGCAGTACTTC. Using reference TRBV2 and TRBJ2-7 for the parts outside the CDR3, the full variable domain is EPEVTQTPSHQVTQMGQEVILRCVPISNHLYFYWYRQILGQKVEFLVSFYNNEISEKSEIFDDQFSVERPDGSNFTLKIRSTKLEDSAMYFCASRVYEQYFGPGTRLTVT.

The rearrangement joins TRBV7-3 to TRBJ2-1; D may correspond to TRBD1 or TRBD2 (5 bases each). The length of the CDR3 is 14 residues. CDR1 SGHTA and CDR2 FQGTGA come from the germline V gene. V gave up 1 base and J gave up 8 bases, with 12 bases separating them. The CDR3 reads CASSLRDLSYEQFF. The CDR3 DNA follows: TGTGCCAGCAGCTTAAGGGACCTTAGTTATGAGCAGTTCTTC.

The V gene is TRBV7-2, the J gene TRBJ2-7; perhaps TRBD2 as D (5 bases). Germline CDR1 is SGHTA and CDR2 is FQGNSA. V was clipped by 4 bases and J by 5 bases, with 9 bases between them. This CDR3 is built from 12 residues. The CDR3 DNA follows: TGTGCCAGCAGCTCTAGCACCCACGAGCAGTACTTC. Translation gives CASSSSTHEQYF. Based on the CDR3 plus reference TRBV7-2 and TRBJ2-7, the full variable domain is GAGVSQSPSNKVTEKGKDVELRCDPISGHTALYWYRQSLGQGLEFLIYFQGNSAPDKSGLPSDRFSAERTGGSVSTLTIQRTQQEDSAVYLCASSSSTHEQYFGPGTRLTVT.

This clone was counted only a few times. The chain recombines TRBV28 with TRBJ1-2; 9 nucleotides line up with TRBD1. Looked up from germline, CDR1 is MDHEN and CDR2 is SYDVKM. V lost 7 bases and J lost 8; bases outside the gene matches: 11. This CDR3 spans 14 amino acids. CDR3 loop: CASTQDRGLKGYTF. CDR3 bases: TGTGCCAGCACCCAGGACAGGGGATTAAAGGGCTACACCTTC.

J is TRBJ1-4 and V is TRBV7-9; D unclear. V was pared by 7 bases and J by 4 bases, with 13 bases between. In germline, CDR1 is SEHNR, CDR2 FQNEAQ (reference sequence). The CDR3 has 14 amino acids. As DNA, the CDR3 is TGTGCCAGCACCCAGGCGGCCCTTAATGAAAAACTGTTTTTT. Translating it yields CASTQAALNEKLFF.

Written as DNA, the CDR3 is TGTGCCAGCAGCTACAGGGGAAGCGACACTGAAGCTTTCTTT. It codes for CASSYRGSDTEAFF. The chain carries TRBV25-1 and TRBJ1-1; 7 positions agree with TRBD1. CDR3 length: 14 amino acids. Unmatched junction bases numbered 7, after V lost 6 bases and J lost 3 bases. Per germline, CDR1 MGHDK and CDR2 SYGVNS.

This chain joins TRBV5-1 and TRBJ2-2; D gene unclear. CDR3 length equals 14 residues. Germline CDR1 SGHRS, CDR2 YFSETQ. V lost 1 base, J lost 6 bases, and 10 bases lay in between. Here the CDR3 DNA reads TGCGCCAGCAGCTTGAGTGGGGTAGCCGGGGAGCTGTTTTTT. Translating gives CASSLSGVAGELFF.

The chain employs TRBV5-1 and TRBJ1-1; 10 bases line up with TRBD1. V lost 2 bases, J lost 0 bases, and 7 bases stayed unmatched. This CDR3 has 17 amino acids. Germline assignment: CDR1 SGHRS and CDR2 YFSETQ. In nucleotides, the CDR3 is TGCGCCAGCAGCTTCGGGACAGGGGTGTTCATGAACACTGAAGCTTTCTTT. It specifies CASSFGTGVFMNTEAFF. Based on the CDR3 plus reference TRBV5-1 and TRBJ1-1, the full variable domain is KAGVTQTPRYLIKTRGQQVTLSCSPISGHRSVSWYQQTPGQGLQFLFEYFSETQRNKGNFPGRFSGRQFSNSRSEMNVSTLELGDSALYLCASSFGTGVFMNTEAFFGQGTRLTVV.

This clone has a single count. The chain couples TRBV5-1 to TRBJ1-2, with D possibly TRBD1 on 6 matching bases. The CDR3 runs 14 residues. The V gene lost 0 bases and the J gene lost 7 bases, with 13 bases spanning the gap. CDR1 SGHRS and CDR2 YFSETQ come from the germline V gene. The CDR3 here is CASSLDTAGAGYTF. As DNA, the CDR3 is TGCGCCAGCAGCTTGGATACGGCAGGGGCTGGCTACACCTTC.

The rearrangement joins TRBV6-5 to TRBJ1-1, with D possibly being TRBD1 (5 bases). V lost 6 bases and J lost 7, with 9 bases in between. Per the germline V gene, CDR1 is MNHEY and CDR2 is SVGAGI. The CDR3 totals 11 residues. The CDR3, as DNA: TGTGCCAGCAGCACTCAGGGTGAAGCTTTCTTT. Its protein product is CASSTQGEAFF.

The rearrangement links TRBV5-1 to TRBJ2-1; TRBD1 or TRBD2 may be the D gene (5 bases each). The CDR3 has 18 amino acids. V gave up 1 base and J gave up 0 bases, with 17 bases separating them. Germline-derived CDR1 and CDR2 are SGHRS and YFSETQ. In nucleotides, the CDR3 is TGCGCCAGCAGCTTGACAGGTTATAGCGTGAGCTCCTACAATGAGCAGTTCTTC. Its translation is CASSLTGYSVSSYNEQFF.

The rearrangement joins TRBV27 to TRBJ2-1, with 7 bases aligning to TRBD2. The CDR3 consists of 14 residues. Trimming took 4 bases from V and 4 from J; bases not matched to a gene: 4. The germline gives CDR1 MNHEY, CDR2 SMNVEV (reference sequence). The CDR3 DNA sequence: TGTGCCAGCAGTTGGACTAGAAGGTACAATGAGCAGTTCTTC. Translating gives CASSWTRRYNEQFF.

This sequence joins TRBV11-3 and TRBJ2-7; a weak D match, TRBD1 (6 bases). V was clipped by 5 bases and J by 3 bases, with 17 bases between them. CDR1 is SGHNT, CDR2 YENEEA, per germline. The CDR3 sequence is 15 residues long. CDR3 loop: CASSRAQGYYYEQYF. As DNA, the CDR3 is TGTGCCAGCAGCCGGGCACAGGGATACTACTACGAGCAGTACTTC.

The V gene is TRBV5-7, the J gene TRBJ2-7; TRBD1 aligns across 9 bases. TRBV5-7 is designated an ORF whose function remains uncertain. There are 15 residues in the CDR3. Trimming at V came to 3 bases and at J to 3 bases, leaving 7 bases not matched to a gene. In DNA form, the CDR3 reads TGTGCCAGCAGCTCACCGGGACAGGGCGGCTACGAGCAGTACTTC. This sequence encodes CASSSPGQGGYEQYF.

This chain joins TRBV7-2 and TRBJ2-7, with D perhaps matching TRBD1 (5 bases). The CDR3 length is 14 residues. The germline gives CDR1 SGHTA, CDR2 FQGNSA. The germline V and J ends were trimmed by 1 base and 4 bases, with 11 bases remaining between them. CDR3 sequence: CASSLVAGSYEQYF. The DNA of the CDR3 is TGTGCCAGCAGCTTAGTTGCAGGGTCGTACGAGCAGTACTTC.

The DNA of the CDR3 is TGTGCCAGCAGTGAATCGGGGACAGGGGGCTTGGATGGCTACACCTTC. The encoded protein is CASSESGTGGLDGYTF. The V call is TRBV25-1, the J call TRBJ1-2; TRBD1 matches 12 bases. Germline values: CDR1 MGHDK, CDR2 SYGVNS. Trimming took 1 base from V and 6 from J; bases not matched to a gene: 6. CDR3 size: 16 residues.

This clone has just a few counts. The chain has TRBV28 and TRBJ2-7, with D perhaps matching TRBD2 (5 bases). The ends were cut back, 3 bases at V and 5 bases at J, with 5 bases in the middle. Germline V CDR1 and CDR2: MDHEN, SYDVKM. The CDR3 loop spans 11 amino acids. CDR3 coding DNA: TGTGCCAGCAGTTTGCGGGACGAGCAGTACTTC. Translated: CASSLRDEQYF.

The chain uses TRBV11-3 and TRBJ2-3, with D unresolved. From germline, CDR1 is SGHNT and CDR2 YENEEA. This CDR3 comprises 12 residues. V gave up 6 bases and J gave up 1 base, with 5 bases separating them. CDR3 DNA: TGTGCCAGCAGGGGCCGCACAGATACGCAGTATTTT. Amino acid sequence: CASRGRTDTQYF.

V usage is TRBV19 and J usage is TRBJ1-5; D is undetermined. This CDR3 region has 12 residues. Germline V gives CDR1 LNHDA, CDR2 SQIVND (reference sequence). Trimming left V 1 base short and J 2 bases short, with 0 bases between. Here the CDR3 reads CASSIGNQPQHF. CDR3 in DNA: TGTGCCAGTAGTATAGGCAATCAGCCCCAGCATTTT.

This chain uses TRBV6-5 with TRBJ1-5; TRBD1 might be the D (5 bases). The CDR3 length is 15 residues. Per the germline V gene, CDR1 is MNHEY and CDR2 is SVGAGI. Deletions cut 0 bases from V and 4 bases from J, with 10 bases between. The CDR3 is CASSYSRQTNQPQHF. DNA for the CDR3: TGTGCCAGCAGTTACTCGAGACAGACGAATCAGCCCCAGCATTTT.

The chain recombines TRBV7-6 with TRBJ2-1; D ambiguous. CDR3 size: 15 residues. Trimming stripped 1 base from V and 4 bases from J, with 11 bases between. Germline CDR1 SGHVS, CDR2 FNYEAQ. The CDR3 is CASSLDPQDYNEQFF. CDR3 sequence (DNA): TGTGCCAGCAGCTTAGACCCGCAAGATTACAATGAGCAGTTCTTC.

V gene TRBV30 combines with J gene TRBJ2-7; 8 positions agree with TRBD1. The CDR3 runs 12 residues. Germline values: CDR1 GTSNPN, CDR2 SVGIG (reference sequence). V lost 3 bases and J lost 7; bases outside the gene matches: 5. CDR3 in DNA: TGTGCCTGGAGAGGACAGGGTAGTGAGCAGTACTTC. Encoded protein: CAWRGQGSEQYF.

This chain joins TRBV2 and TRBJ2-1, with 10 bases identical to TRBD2. With V trimmed by 5 bases and J by 0 bases, 4 bases remained unmatched. The CDR3 is 16 amino acids. Germline CDR1 reads SNHLY; CDR2 reads FYNNEI. The CDR3 bases are TGTGCCAGCAGTCATAGCGGGGGGAGCTCCTACAATGAGCAGTTCTTC. Its translation: CASSHSGGSSYNEQFF. Full variable domain (missing parts from reference TRBV2 and TRBJ2-1): EPEVTQTPSHQVTQMGQEVILRCVPISNHLYFYWYRQILGQKVEFLVSFYNNEISEKSEIFDDQFSVERPDGSNFTLKIRSTKLEDSAMYFCASSHSGGSSYNEQFFGPGTRLTVL.